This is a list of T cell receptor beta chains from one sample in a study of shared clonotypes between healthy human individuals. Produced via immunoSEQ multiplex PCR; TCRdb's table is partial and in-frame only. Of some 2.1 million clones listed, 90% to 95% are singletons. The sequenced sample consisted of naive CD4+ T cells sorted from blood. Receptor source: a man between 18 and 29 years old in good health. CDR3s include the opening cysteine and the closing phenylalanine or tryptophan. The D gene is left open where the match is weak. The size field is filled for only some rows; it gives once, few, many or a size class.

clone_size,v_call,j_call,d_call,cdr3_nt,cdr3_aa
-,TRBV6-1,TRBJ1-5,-,TGTGCCAGCAGTGAAGACGGGGGTCAGCCCCAGCATTTT,CASSEDGGQPQHF
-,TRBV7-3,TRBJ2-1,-,TGTGCCAGCAGCTCACAGGGCGGTGCCTACAATGAGCAGTTCTTC,CASSSQGGAYNEQFF
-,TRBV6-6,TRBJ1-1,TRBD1,TGTGCCAGCAGTTGGGACAGGAGATTGAACACTGAAGCTTTCTTT,CASSWDRRLNTEAFF
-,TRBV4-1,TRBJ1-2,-,TGCGCCAGCAGCCATCCGGGGTACTATGGCTACACCTTC,CASSHPGYYGYTF
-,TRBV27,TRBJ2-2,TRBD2,TGTGCCAGCAAGCCGGGGGCCTTACTAGCGGGAGGTTCAGGTGGGGAGCTGTTTTTT,CASKPGALLAGGSGGELFF
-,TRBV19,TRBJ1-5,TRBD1,TGTGCCAGTACCCCTTTGGGGACAGGACTTAATCAGCCCCAGCATTTT,CASTPLGTGLNQPQHF
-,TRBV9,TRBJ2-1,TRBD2,TGTGCCAGCAGCGTACTAGCGGGAGTATACAATGAGCAGTTCTTC,CASSVLAGVYNEQFF
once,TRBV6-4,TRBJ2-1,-,TGTGCCAGCAGTGTTGTAGGGGGCAATGAGCAGTTCTTC,CASSVVGGNEQFF
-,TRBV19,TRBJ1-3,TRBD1,TGTGCCAGTAGTATAGCAAGGACAGGTGGAAACACCATATATTTT,CASSIARTGGNTIYF
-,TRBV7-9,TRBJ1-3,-,TGTGCCAGCAGCTTAGCGCTGCGAGACTCTGGAAACACCATATATTTT,CASSLALRDSGNTIYF
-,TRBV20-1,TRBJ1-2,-,TGCAGTGCTAGAGTGGGGAATGGCTACACCTTC,CSARVGNGYTF
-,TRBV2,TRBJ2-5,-,TGTGCCAGCAGTGACCAGGGCTACCAAGAGACCCAGTACTTC,CASSDQGYQETQYF
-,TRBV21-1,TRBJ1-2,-,TGTGCCAGCAGCAAATGGCGGAGCAAAAACTATGGCTACACCTTC,CASSKWRSKNYGYTF
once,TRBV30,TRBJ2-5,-,TGTGCCTGGAGTGTTCGGGTTCAAGAGACCCAGTACTTC,CAWSVRVQETQYF
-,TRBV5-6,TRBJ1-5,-,TGTGCCAGCAGACGCGGCGGGACTCCTAATCAGCCCCAGCATTTT,CASRRGGTPNQPQHF
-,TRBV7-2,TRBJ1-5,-,TGTGCCAGCAGCACCCGTTTTCCCCAGCCCCAGCATTTT,CASSTRFPQPQHF
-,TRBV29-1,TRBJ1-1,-,TGCAGCGGTGGGACCAGGGCGGGTGAAGCTTTCTTT,CSGGTRAGEAFF
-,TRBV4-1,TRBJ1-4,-,TGCGCCAGCAGCCAAGATGAACGGGGCAGCTGGAGGGAAAAACTGTTTTTT,CASSQDERGSWREKLFF
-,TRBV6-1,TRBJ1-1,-,TGTGCCAGCAGTCCCCGTGGGCAGAAGAACACTGAAGCTTTCTTT,CASSPRGQKNTEAFF
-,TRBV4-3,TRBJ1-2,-,TGCGCCAGCAGCCAAGATGTAGGGTATGGCTACACCTTC,CASSQDVGYGYTF
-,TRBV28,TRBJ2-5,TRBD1,TGTGCCAGCAGTTTACTCACAGGGGGAGAGACCCAGTACTTC,CASSLLTGGETQYF
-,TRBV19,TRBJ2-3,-,TGTGCCAGTAGTAGGGGAGGCCCAGATACGCAGTATTTT,CASSRGGPDTQYF
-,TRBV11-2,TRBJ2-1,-,TGTGCCAGCAGCTCGACTAGTGTCGGTGAGCAGTTCTTC,CASSSTSVGEQFF
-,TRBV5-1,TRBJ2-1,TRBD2,TGCGCCAGCAGCGGGAGCGGGAGGGCCGAAGGGGGTTACTTCTTC,CASSGSGRAEGGYFF
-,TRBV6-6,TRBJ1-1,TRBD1,TGTGCCAGCAGTTTACAGGGGGAAGCTTTCTTT,CASSLQGEAFF
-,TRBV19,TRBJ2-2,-,TGTGCCAGTAGTATCTGGCGAAGAGAGACCGGGGAGCTGTTTTTT,CASSIWRRETGELFF
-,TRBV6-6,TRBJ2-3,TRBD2,TGTGCCAGCTCAAAGGGTACTAGCGGAGGAGATACGCAGTATTTT,CASSKGTSGGDTQYF
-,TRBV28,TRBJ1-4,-,TGTGCCAGCAGCCGTCGACAGGCAACTAATGAAAAACTGTTTTTT,CASSRRQATNEKLFF
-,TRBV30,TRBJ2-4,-,TGTGCCTGGAGTGTACAGGGGACAGCCGGGGGAAACATTCAGTACTTC,CAWSVQGTAGGNIQYF
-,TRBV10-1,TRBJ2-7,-,TGCGCCAGCAGTGAGTCGAGGAGCGCCGAGCAGTACTTC,CASSESRSAEQYF
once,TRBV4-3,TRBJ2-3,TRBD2,TGCGCCAGCAGCCGAAGGACTAGCGGGAATGCAGATACGCAGTATTTT,CASSRRTSGNADTQYF
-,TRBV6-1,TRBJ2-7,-,TGTGCCAGCAGAAAAGCGGCTACGGAGGAGCAGTACTTC,CASRKAATEEQYF